The 5 T cell receptor beta chains below come from one sample, sequenced in a study of T-cell reconstitution after alpha-beta-depleted transplantation in children. A TCRbeta library incorporating unique molecular identifiers was prepared. TCRdb recomputed calls from the PCR reads with MiXCR, one row per CDR3 protein. The sample records 250,000 or so distinct CDR3 sequences, roughly a quarter being singletons. The source material was PBMCs, mostly from graft donor cells, sampled 360 days after TCRalphabeta/CD19-depleted stem cell transplant. The origin of the receptors is a female patient between 2 and 15 years old who had a stem cell transplant for congenital amegakaryocytic thrombocytopenia, so the T cells may come from the graft donor.

The rearrangement joins TRBV5-1 to TRBJ2-7, with TRBD2 identical over 7 bases. This CDR3 region has 14 residues. V shed 4 bases, J shed 6 bases, and the junction held 10 bases outside the gene matches. CDR1 and CDR2 from the germline V gene are SGHRS and YFSETQ. The CDR3 DNA is TGCGCCAGCAGCCCCAGCGGGACGCCGACCGAGCAGTACTTC. Translating gives CASSPSGTPTEQYF.

The chain employs TRBV2 and TRBJ1-1; unclear D gene. Looked up from germline, CDR1 is SNHLY and CDR2 is FYNNEI. The CDR3 consists of 13 residues. V lost 8 bases and J lost 1, with 11 bases in between. The CDR3 sequence: CASDRERNTEAFF. As DNA, the CDR3 is TGTGCCAGCGATCGGGAAAGGAACACTGAAGCTTTCTTT.

CDR3 coding DNA: TGTGCCAGCAGCCGCGTGGGGTACGAGCAGTACTTC. It specifies CASSRVGYEQYF. The genes are TRBV28 and TRBJ2-7, with D uncertain. Trimming removed 6 bases at V and 4 bases at J, with 10 bases between. Germline values: CDR1 MDHEN, CDR2 SYDVKM. The CDR3 extends over 12 amino acids.

CDR3 in amino acids: CASSYRRTNEKLFF. CDR3 in DNA: TGTGCCAGCAGTTACAGGAGGACTAATGAAAAACTGTTTTTT. This chain links TRBV6-5 with TRBJ1-4; D gene ambiguous. The germline gives CDR1 MNHEY, CDR2 SVGAGI. V was shortened by 2 bases and J by 2 bases, with 6 bases between the two germline ends. The CDR3 totals 14 residues.

The chain is built from TRBV5-6 and TRBJ1-2; D is uncertain. V lost 2 bases and J lost 5, with 7 bases in between. The length of the CDR3 is 12 residues. Germline V gives CDR1 SGHDT, CDR2 YYEEEE. The CDR3 coding sequence is TGTGCCAGCAGCTTTTACGGATATGGCTACACCTTC. Residues: CASSFYGYGYTF.